Below are 9 T cell receptor beta chains sequenced from a single sample in a study of blood T cell repertoires in COVID-19. The protocol was immunoSEQ multiplex PCR, while the TCRdb copy is restricted to in-frame clones and leaves out a portion. The data contain roughly 120,000 clones, 85% to 90% of them singletons. Input material: peripheral blood. The receptors stem from a human donor in a cohort sampled during active COVID-19.

CDR3 sequence reads: CASSLGDQPQHF. CDR3 nucleotide sequence: TGTGCCAGCAGCTTAGGAGATCAGCCCCAGCATTTT. The chain has TRBV11-3 and TRBJ1-5; D is undetermined. This CDR3 is 12 amino acids long. From germline, CDR1 is SGHNT and CDR2 YENEEA. Trimming pared 1 base from V and 5 bases from J, leaving 3 bases between.

The chain has TRBV5-4 and TRBJ2-5; 7 positions match TRBD2. Germline loops: CDR1 SGHNT, CDR2 YYREEE (reference sequence). Trimming at V came to 4 bases and at J to 4 bases, leaving 4 bases not matched to a gene. The CDR3 has 13 amino acids. The CDR3 here is CASSPGGIETQYF. The DNA for the CDR3 is TGTGCCAGCAGCCCGGGGGGAATAGAGACCCAGTACTTC.

V and J are TRBV20-1 and TRBJ1-3, with no clear D. Germline V CDR1 and CDR2: DFQATT, SNEGSKA (reference sequence). V lost 0 bases and J 6 bases, leaving 3 bases between the germline ends. CDR3 length: 11 amino acids. The CDR3 region has the DNA TGCAGTGCTAGAGATCTAAACACCATATATTTT. It codes for CSARDLNTIYF.

The gene calls are TRBV6-2 or TRBV6-3 and TRBJ1-5, with no clear D. Trimming took 0 bases from V and 6 from J, leaving 6 bases between them. The germline V gene has CDR1 MNHEY and CDR2 SVGEGT. The CDR3 is 13 residues long. The CDR3 sequence is CASSYSALQPQHF. The CDR3 coding sequence is TGTGCCAGCAGTTACTCGGCTCTTCAGCCCCAGCATTTT.

V and J are TRBV5-1 and TRBJ1-5, with 7 bases identical to TRBD1. V gave up 4 bases and J gave up 5 bases; unmatched junction bases: 6. This CDR3 has 14 residues. Germline CDR1 SGHRS, CDR2 YFSETQ. The CDR3 sequence is CASSRDSNDQPQHF. The CDR3 nucleotides are TGCGCCAGCAGCCGGGACAGTAACGATCAGCCCCAGCATTTT.

The chain links TRBV7-2 to TRBJ2-7; a possible D gene is TRBD1 (5 bases). This CDR3 spans 15 amino acids. Germline assignment: CDR1 SGHTA and CDR2 FQGNSA. The germline V and J ends were trimmed by 1 base and 6 bases, with 16 bases remaining between them. CDR3 in amino acids: CASSLVDQGTREQYF. The CDR3 DNA reads TGTGCCAGCAGCTTAGTGGATCAGGGTACCCGCGAGCAGTACTTC. Drawing the rest from reference TRBV7-2 and TRBJ2-7, the complete variable domain is GAGVSQSPSNKVTEKGKDVELRCDPISGHTALYWYRQSLGQGLEFLIYFQGNSAPDKSGLPSDRFSAERTGGSVSTLTIQRTQQEDSAVYLCASSLVDQGTREQYFGPGTRLTVT.

The chain's CDR3 is CASSRDRNTGELFF. The CDR3 coding sequence is TGTGCCAGTAGCCGGGACAGGAACACCGGGGAGCTGTTTTTT. J is TRBJ2-2 and V is TRBV19, with 7 bases aligning to TRBD1. J was trimmed by 1 base and V by 6 bases; bases with no gene match: 2. The length of the CDR3 is 14 residues. Per the germline V gene, CDR1 is LNHDA and CDR2 is SQIVND (reference sequence).

V gene TRBV18 combines with J gene TRBJ2-7; 7 nucleotides agree with TRBD1. The CDR3 spans 15 residues. The junction had 9 bases not matched to a gene; V was cut back by 4 bases and J by 3 bases. CDR1 and CDR2 from the germline V gene are KGHSH and LQKENI. CDR3 coding DNA: TGTGCCAGCTCACAATACCGGGACAGCAACTACGAGCAGTACTTC. Its protein product is CASSQYRDSNYEQYF.

V and J are TRBV5-1 and TRBJ2-3; 7 nucleotides match TRBD1. CDR3 length equals 15 residues. Germline V gene lookup returns CDR1 SGHRS and CDR2 YFSETQ. After removal of 3 bases from V and 1 base from J, the junction contained 5 bases not matched to a gene. Written as DNA, the CDR3 is TGCGCCAGCAGCTACCGACAGGGTGGCACAGATACGCAGTATTTT. Amino acid sequence: CASSYRQGGTDTQYF.